Reported below is one TCR beta chain. The record originates from a study of blood T cell repertoires in COVID-19. Across the whole study: Acute-phase and convalescent COVID-19 samples originated in the United States, Italy and Spain. Sources were T cells, B-cell-depleted T cells, or PBMCs; the material itself was cDNA or gDNA.

In the authors' methods: Reference gene primer amplification in the assay estimated nucleated cell counts. Sequencing was performed with immunoSEQ multiplex PCR; in TCRdb, only in-frame clones are kept and a portion is missing. From that table come the V and J calls and clone size; the DNA was used to work out D and trimming. This table has about 340,000 clones, around 82% appearing once. The CDR3 is 12 amino acids. CDR1 is MNHEY and CDR2 is SMNVEV in the germline V gene (reference sequence). Trimming took 7 bases from V and 1 from J, leaving 8 bases between them. Sequenced: peripheral blood. J is TRBJ2-7 and V is TRBV27, with TRBD2 as a possible D gene (5 bases). The clonotype comes from a young man with active or convalescent COVID-19. The CDR3 DNA is TGTGCCAGCACCAGCGGTTCCTACGAGCAGTACTTC. Amino acids: CASTSGSYEQYF.